These T cell receptor beta chains were read from a single sample in a study of cytomegalovirus exposure and HLA in healthy donors. This table comes from immunoSEQ multiplex PCR, and its TCRdb copy is limited to in-frame clones, with some not included. The table has under 200,000 clones, approximately 80% seen once. Sequenced sample: PBMCs. The receptors originated from a woman in her late teens or twenties in good health and CMV-seronegative. Each CDR3 is given with its conserved first and last residue. The D gene is left open where the match is weak. Clone size, where shown, is once, few, many, or a class for clones that have expanded.

DNA	CDR3	V	size	D	J
TGTGCCAGCAGTACACTAGCGGGAAGCTCCTACAATGAGCAGTTCTTC	CASSTLAGSSYNEQFF	TRBV27	medium-sized	TRBD2	TRBJ2-1
TGTGCCACCAGCGCTAGGACAGGGGGAGAGGACGGCTACACCTTC	CATSARTGGEDGYTF	TRBV15	.	TRBD1	TRBJ1-2
TGTGCCAGCAGTCCTACGGGTCCCTTTTTACAGTACTTC	CASSPTGPFLQYF	TRBV28	.	.	TRBJ2-4
TGTGCCAGCAGCTTAGCCACAGGTGACTACGAGCAGTACTTC	CASSLATGDYEQYF	TRBV11-2	.	.	TRBJ2-7
TGTGCCAGCAGTTACTCGAGATCCGGGGAAGGTGGCTACACCTTC	CASSYSRSGEGGYTF	TRBV6-6	.	.	TRBJ1-2
TGTGCCAGCAGCTTGGCCGGTCGAAGCGGGACCGGGGAGCTGTTTTTT	CASSLAGRSGTGELFF	TRBV5-4	once	.	TRBJ2-2
TGTGCCAGCAGTGTTTTCTGGGAAGGGGCCTACGAGCAGTACTTC	CASSVFWEGAYEQYF	TRBV6-1	.	.	TRBJ2-7
TGCGCCAGCAGCCAGAACCCGTCACCCTCATACAATACGCAGTATTTT	CASSQNPSPSYNTQYF	TRBV4-3	once	.	TRBJ2-3
TGTGCCAGCAGCGCCTCCTACCCGCCGGAGCAGTTCTTC	CASSASYPPEQFF	TRBV13	.	.	TRBJ2-1
TGTGCCAGTAGTATGGGTCTAGTTAACTACAATGAGCAGTTCTTC	CASSMGLVNYNEQFF	TRBV19	.	.	TRBJ2-1
TGTGCCAGCAGCCCATCCCGCAGGGAACAAAGGCGGCAGTTCTTC	CASSPSRREQRRQFF	TRBV27	.	.	TRBJ2-1
TGTGCCAGCAGTTTATTTGGGGGCCCGAACACTGAAGCTTTCTTT	CASSLFGGPNTEAFF	TRBV27	.	.	TRBJ1-1
TGTGCCAGCAGTTATTCGGGGGGAGGCCGTGGCTACACCTTC	CASSYSGGGRGYTF	TRBV28	once	.	TRBJ1-2
TGTGCCAGCAGCTTTCCCAGGACAGGGGGAATGGGGGAGCAGTACTTC	CASSFPRTGGMGEQYF	TRBV13	few	TRBD1	TRBJ2-7
TGTGCCTGGGCGGGACAGGGATTCGTCGAGCAGTACTTC	CAWAGQGFVEQYF	TRBV30	.	TRBD1	TRBJ2-7
TGTGCCAGCAGCTTCGAGAGTGCGTACGAGCAGTACTTC	CASSFESAYEQYF	TRBV7-9	.	.	TRBJ2-7
TGTGCCAGCTCACCACCGGGACAGGGAATCACCGGGGAGCTGTTTTTT	CASSPPGQGITGELFF	TRBV18	.	TRBD1	TRBJ2-2
TGTGCCAGCAGTGGCTCAGGGGGAGCGGAGACCCAGTACTTC	CASSGSGGAETQYF	TRBV6-6	.	TRBD1	TRBJ2-5
TGCGCCAGCAGCCAGGGGACAGGGAACACCGGGGAGCTGTTTTTT	CASSQGTGNTGELFF	TRBV4-3	.	TRBD1	TRBJ2-2
TGTTCCAGCAGCTTAAATGCCCTTACAGACCTCGACGGCGAGCAGTACTTC	CSSSLNALTDLDGEQYF	TRBV7-9	.	.	TRBJ2-7
TGTGCCAGCAGCAAAGGCGTTGACAGGCTGGGAAACACCATATATTTT	CASSKGVDRLGNTIYF	TRBV21-1	.	.	TRBJ1-3
TGTGCCAGCAGCTATTACTTGCGGCAAGAGACCCAGTACTTC	CASSYYLRQETQYF	TRBV5-4	.	.	TRBJ2-5
TGTGCCAGCAGCTTAGGGTCGGGAGGGCAGTACTTC	CASSLGSGGQYF	TRBV13	.	TRBD2	TRBJ2-5
TGCGCCAGCAGCCAAGATCTAAACAATTCACCCCTCCACTTT	CASSQDLNNSPLHF	TRBV4-3	few	.	TRBJ1-6
TGTGCCAGCAGCACAGAGGGGCCGACTAGCGGGAGGATCCGGGAGCAGTACTTC	CASSTEGPTSGRIREQYF	TRBV28	.	TRBD2	TRBJ2-7
TGCAGCGTTGAGACAGCAAACTTTGAAGCTTTCTTT	CSVETANFEAFF	TRBV29-1	few	.	TRBJ1-1
TGCGCCAGCAGCCAAGATACTAAGACAGGGGGCAATCAGCCCCAGCATTTT	CASSQDTKTGGNQPQHF	TRBV4-3	once	TRBD1	TRBJ1-5
TGTGCCAGCAGCGCCGGACAGGGAAGAGAAAAACTGTTTTTT	CASSAGQGREKLFF	TRBV9	.	TRBD1	TRBJ1-4
TGTGCCAGCAGCCCCACAGGGGGCTGGGAGACCCAGTACTTC	CASSPTGGWETQYF	TRBV7-2	.	TRBD1	TRBJ2-5
TGCGCCAGCAGAGGGGTCTCCGGGACAGGGACCGGGGAGCTGTTTTTT	CASRGVSGTGTGELFF	TRBV4-1	.	TRBD1	TRBJ2-2
TGTGCTAGTGGTTTAGATCCGGGAGGACGTTACAATGAGCAGTTCTTC	CASGLDPGGRYNEQFF	TRBV12-5	.	TRBD2	TRBJ2-1
TGTGCCAGCAGCTCCGGGACAGGGAGGCGCGAGCAGTACTTC	CASSSGTGRREQYF	TRBV7-9	.	TRBD1	TRBJ2-7
TGTGCCAGCAGCGCCACTAGCGGGACCTATGAGCAGTTCTTC	CASSATSGTYEQFF	TRBV9	.	TRBD2	TRBJ2-1
TGTGCCAGCTCACCGGGAACCTCGGGGAGGTACGAGCAGTACTTC	CASSPGTSGRYEQYF	TRBV18	.	.	TRBJ2-7
TGTGCCAGTAGTGCCAGACTAGCGGGAGCGACAGATACGCAGTATTTT	CASSARLAGATDTQYF	TRBV19	.	TRBD2	TRBJ2-3
TGCGCCAGCAGCCAAGCCGGGACAGGGGTGGACTATGGCTACACCTTC	CASSQAGTGVDYGYTF	TRBV4-3	.	TRBD1	TRBJ1-2
TGCAGCGTTGTGGATGGGGGAGGGACTGAAGCTTTCTTT	CSVVDGGGTEAFF	TRBV29-1	.	.	TRBJ1-1
TGCGCCAGCTCCCGGGACAGGGGTTTTGAAAAACTGTTTTTT	CASSRDRGFEKLFF	TRBV10-2	.	TRBD1	TRBJ1-4
TGTGCCAGTAGTATTACACAGGGGCGTGACAATGAGCAGTTCTTC	CASSITQGRDNEQFF	TRBV19	.	TRBD1	TRBJ2-1
TGTGCCAGTAGCGTGCCGGGACTAGACTACAATGAGCAGTTCTTC	CASSVPGLDYNEQFF	TRBV19	once	TRBD2	TRBJ2-1
TGTGCCAGCAGCAGGCAGGGGGTGAACACTGAAGCTTTCTTT	CASSRQGVNTEAFF	TRBV5-4	few	TRBD1	TRBJ1-1
TGCGCCAGCAGCCCGGGACAGGGCCCGGGGGATGGCTACACCTTC	CASSPGQGPGDGYTF	TRBV5-1	few	TRBD1	TRBJ1-2